The entry that follows covers one T cell receptor (beta chain) sequence. The CDR3 has 15 amino acids. Between the trimmed V and J ends, which lost 0 bases and 3 bases, there was a span of 11 bases. Germline loops: CDR1 MNHNS, CDR2 SASEGT. The data were taken from a study of cytomegalovirus exposure and HLA in healthy donors. The PCR ran on 60 Vbeta and 13 Jbeta primers. Assay used: immunoSEQ multiplex PCR; TCRdb lists only in-frame clones, some missing. Of around 130,000 clones in the sample, about 8.5% were seen once. The chain combines TRBV6-1 with TRBJ1-2; D is undetermined. The receptor comes from a man in his forties in good health and CMV-seronegative. Material for sequencing was PBMCs. CDR3 bases: TGTGCCAGCAGTGAAGCTATCTATCATGACTATGGCTACACCTTC. Protein: CASSEAIYHDYGYTF.